This T cell receptor (beta chain) comes out of a study of Ad26.COV2.S vaccination and SARS-CoV-2 variants. Findings and caveats of the study: Vaccinated and placebo-treated recipients had similar non-spike TCR breadth. Vaccinees showed greater spike-specific TCR breadth than placebo recipients. Spike-specific CD8+ and CD4+ T cell responses reportedly showed substantial breadth after vaccination. Quantification of TCR breadth and depth may have yielded underestimates of total T cell responses.

Trimming left V 1 base short and J 8 bases short, with 15 bases between. The CDR3 is 14 residues long. CDR1 is SGDLS and CDR2 is YYNGEE in the germline V gene. This clone was seen once. Its antigen is not identified. Clones were read by immunoSEQ multiplex PCR, and TCRdb kept only the in-frame ones, dropping some. The data contain about 350,000 clones, roughly nine tenths of them singletons. The origin of this receptor is a human donor who had recovered from COVID-19. Source: peripheral blood, taken after recovery from COVID-19. The chain uses TRBV9 and TRBJ1-1; perhaps TRBD1 as D (5 bases). The DNA for the CDR3 is TGTGCCAGCAGCGTACGGGTTGGTCCAGGGGAAGCTTTCTTT. It yields the protein CASSVRVGPGEAFF.